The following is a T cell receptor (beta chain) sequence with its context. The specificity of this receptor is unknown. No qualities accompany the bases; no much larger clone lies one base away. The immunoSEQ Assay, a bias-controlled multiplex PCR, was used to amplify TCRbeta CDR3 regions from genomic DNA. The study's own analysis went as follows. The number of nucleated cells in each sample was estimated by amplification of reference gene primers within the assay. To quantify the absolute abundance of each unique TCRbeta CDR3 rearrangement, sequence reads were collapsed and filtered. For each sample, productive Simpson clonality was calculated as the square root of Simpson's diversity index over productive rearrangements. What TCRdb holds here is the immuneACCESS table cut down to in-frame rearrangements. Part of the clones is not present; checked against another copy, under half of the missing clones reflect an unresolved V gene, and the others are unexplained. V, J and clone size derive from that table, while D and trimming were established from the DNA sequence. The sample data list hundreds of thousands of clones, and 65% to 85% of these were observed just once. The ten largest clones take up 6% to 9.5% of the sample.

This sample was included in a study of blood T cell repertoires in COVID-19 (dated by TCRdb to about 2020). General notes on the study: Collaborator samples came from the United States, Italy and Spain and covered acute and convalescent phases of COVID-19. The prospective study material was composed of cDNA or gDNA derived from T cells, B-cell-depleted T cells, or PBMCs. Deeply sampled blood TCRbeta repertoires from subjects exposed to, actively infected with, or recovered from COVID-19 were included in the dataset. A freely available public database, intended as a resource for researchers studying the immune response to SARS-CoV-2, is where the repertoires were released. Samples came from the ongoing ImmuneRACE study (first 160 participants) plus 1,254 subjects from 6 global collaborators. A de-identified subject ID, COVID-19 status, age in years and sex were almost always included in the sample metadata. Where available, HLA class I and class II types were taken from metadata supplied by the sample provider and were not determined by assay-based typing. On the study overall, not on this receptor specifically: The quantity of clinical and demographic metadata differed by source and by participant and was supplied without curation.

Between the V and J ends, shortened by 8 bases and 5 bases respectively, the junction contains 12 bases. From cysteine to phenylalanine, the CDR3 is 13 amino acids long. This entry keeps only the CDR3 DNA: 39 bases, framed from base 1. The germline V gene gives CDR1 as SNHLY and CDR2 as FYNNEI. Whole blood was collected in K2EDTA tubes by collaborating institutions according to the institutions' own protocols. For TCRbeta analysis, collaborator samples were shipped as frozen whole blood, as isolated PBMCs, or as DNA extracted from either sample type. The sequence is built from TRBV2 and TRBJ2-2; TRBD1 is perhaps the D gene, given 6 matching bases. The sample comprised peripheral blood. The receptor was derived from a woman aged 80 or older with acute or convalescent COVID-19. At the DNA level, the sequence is TGTGCCAGCTGTACAGGGTGGACCGGGGAGCTGTTTTTT. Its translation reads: CASCTGWTGELFF. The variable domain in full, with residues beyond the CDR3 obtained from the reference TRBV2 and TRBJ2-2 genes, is EPEVTQTPSHQVTQMGQEVILRCVPISNHLYFYWYRQILGQKVEFLVSFYNNEISEKSEIFDDQFSVERPDGSNFTLKIRSTKLEDSAMYFCASCTGWTGELFFGEGSRLTVL.